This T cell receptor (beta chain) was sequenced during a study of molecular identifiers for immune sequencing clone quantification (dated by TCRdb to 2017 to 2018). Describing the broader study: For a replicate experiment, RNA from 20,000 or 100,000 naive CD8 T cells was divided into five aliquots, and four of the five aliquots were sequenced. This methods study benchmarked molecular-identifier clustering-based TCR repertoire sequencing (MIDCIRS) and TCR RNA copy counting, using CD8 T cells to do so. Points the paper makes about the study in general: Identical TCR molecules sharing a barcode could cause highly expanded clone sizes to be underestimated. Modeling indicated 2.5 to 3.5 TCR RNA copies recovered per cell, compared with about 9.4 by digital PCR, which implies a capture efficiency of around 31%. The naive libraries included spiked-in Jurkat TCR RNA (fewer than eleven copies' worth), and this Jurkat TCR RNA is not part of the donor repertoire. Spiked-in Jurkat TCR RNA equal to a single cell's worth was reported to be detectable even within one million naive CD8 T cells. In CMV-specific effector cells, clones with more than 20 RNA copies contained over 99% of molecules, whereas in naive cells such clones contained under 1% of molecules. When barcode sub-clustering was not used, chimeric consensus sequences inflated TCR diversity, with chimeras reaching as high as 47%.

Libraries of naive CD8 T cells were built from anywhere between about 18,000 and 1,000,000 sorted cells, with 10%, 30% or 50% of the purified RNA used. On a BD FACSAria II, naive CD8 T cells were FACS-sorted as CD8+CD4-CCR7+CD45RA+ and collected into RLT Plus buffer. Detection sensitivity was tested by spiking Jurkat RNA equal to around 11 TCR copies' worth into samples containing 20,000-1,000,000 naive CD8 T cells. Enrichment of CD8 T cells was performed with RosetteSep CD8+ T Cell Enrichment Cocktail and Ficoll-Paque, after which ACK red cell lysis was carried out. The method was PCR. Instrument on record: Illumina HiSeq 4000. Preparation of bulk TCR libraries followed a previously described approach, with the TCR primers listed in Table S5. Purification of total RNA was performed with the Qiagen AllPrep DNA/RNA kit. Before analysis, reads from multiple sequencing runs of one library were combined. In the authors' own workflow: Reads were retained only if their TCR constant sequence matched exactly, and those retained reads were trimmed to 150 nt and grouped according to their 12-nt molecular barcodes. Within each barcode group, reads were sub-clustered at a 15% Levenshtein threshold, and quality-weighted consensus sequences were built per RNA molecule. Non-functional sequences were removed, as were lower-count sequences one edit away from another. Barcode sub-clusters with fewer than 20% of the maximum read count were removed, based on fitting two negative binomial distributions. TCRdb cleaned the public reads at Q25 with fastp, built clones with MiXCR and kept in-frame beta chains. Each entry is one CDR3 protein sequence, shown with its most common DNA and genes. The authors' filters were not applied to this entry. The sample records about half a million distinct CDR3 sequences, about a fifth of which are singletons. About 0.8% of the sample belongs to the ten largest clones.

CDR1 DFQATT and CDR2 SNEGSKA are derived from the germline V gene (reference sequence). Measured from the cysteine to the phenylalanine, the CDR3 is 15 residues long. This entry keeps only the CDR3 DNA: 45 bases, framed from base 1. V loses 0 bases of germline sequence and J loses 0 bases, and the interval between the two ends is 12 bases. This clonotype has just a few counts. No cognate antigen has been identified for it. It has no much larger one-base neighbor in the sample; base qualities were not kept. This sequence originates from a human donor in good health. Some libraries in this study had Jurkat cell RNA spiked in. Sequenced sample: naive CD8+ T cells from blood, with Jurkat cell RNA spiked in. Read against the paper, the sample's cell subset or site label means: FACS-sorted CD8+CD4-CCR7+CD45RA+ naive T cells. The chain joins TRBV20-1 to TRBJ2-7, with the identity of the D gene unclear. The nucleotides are TGCAGTGCTAGAGATTTTTCGGCCAGCTCCTACGAGCAGTACTTC. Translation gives CSARDFSASSYEQYF.